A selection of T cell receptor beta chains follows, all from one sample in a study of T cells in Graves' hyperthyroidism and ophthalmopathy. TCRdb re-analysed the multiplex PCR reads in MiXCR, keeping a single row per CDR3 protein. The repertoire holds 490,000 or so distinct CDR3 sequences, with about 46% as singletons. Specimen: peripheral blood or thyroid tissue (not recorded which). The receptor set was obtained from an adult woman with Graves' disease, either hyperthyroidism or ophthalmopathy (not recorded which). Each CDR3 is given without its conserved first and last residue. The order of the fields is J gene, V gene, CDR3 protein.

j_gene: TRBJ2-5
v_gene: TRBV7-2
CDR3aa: ASSLSAGGLYKETQY

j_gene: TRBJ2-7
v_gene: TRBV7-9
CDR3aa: ASSWTTGGEQY

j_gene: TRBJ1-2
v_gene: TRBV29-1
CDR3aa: SVEAGFPNYGYT

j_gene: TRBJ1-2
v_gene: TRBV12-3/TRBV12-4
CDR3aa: ASSPESWEGYT

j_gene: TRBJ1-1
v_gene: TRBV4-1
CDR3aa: ASSPRGGARTEAF

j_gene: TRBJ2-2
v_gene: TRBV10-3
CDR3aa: AISEKGAPTGELF

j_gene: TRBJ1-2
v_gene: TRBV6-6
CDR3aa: ASTRHPGRGGDYGYT

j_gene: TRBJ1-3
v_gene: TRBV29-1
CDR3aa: SVGWLAGNTIY

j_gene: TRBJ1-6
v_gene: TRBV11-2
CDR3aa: ASSFGDNQNSPLH

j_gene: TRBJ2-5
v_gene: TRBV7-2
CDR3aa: ASSLGRSQGTQY

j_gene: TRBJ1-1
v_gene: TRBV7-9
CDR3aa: ASSAPGSRAEAF

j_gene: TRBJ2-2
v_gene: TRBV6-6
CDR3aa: ASSTTYGELF

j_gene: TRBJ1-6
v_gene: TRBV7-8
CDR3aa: ASSPVSDSNNSPLH

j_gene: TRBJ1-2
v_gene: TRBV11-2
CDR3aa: ASSLESHYQVSGYT

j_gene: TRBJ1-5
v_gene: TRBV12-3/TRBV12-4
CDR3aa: ASSLFGGGQPQH

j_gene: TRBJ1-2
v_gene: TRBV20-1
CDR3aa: SARTVANYGYT

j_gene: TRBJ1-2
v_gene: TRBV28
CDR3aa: ASMGTDDYGYT

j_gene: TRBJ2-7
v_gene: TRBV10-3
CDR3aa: AASETGASYEQY

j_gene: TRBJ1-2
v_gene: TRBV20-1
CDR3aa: STRGYDGYT

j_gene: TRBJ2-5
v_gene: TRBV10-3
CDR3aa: AISDGTGGLRETQY

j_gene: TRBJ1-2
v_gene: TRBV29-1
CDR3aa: SVLGYGYT

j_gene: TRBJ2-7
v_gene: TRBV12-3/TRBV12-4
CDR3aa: AISEDRARYYEQY

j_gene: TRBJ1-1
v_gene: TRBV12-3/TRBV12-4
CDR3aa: ASSLQGGDTEAF

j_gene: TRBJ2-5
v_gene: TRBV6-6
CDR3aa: ASSGPGTGGYQETQY

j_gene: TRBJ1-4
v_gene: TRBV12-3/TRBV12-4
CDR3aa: ASSFSGGANEKLF

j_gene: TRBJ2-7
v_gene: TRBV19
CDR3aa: ASSIGDSRSSYEQY

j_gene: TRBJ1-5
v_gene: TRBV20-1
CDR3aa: SARRSRTGNNQPQH